The rows below give T cell receptor beta chains drawn from one sample of a study of identical twins' blood T cells. TCRdb reanalysed the 5' RACE reads using MiXCR and keeps one entry per CDR3 protein. The sample gives a few hundred thousand distinct CDR3 sequences, around 30% of which show up once; more than 5.5% is in the top ten. The sequencing input was PBMCs. The receptors were gathered from a woman aged 18-50 years in good health. CDR3s include the opening cysteine and the closing phenylalanine or tryptophan. Fields, in order: J gene, V gene, CDR3 protein.

>TRBJ2-4|TRBV5-1
CASSLETGLNIQYF
>TRBJ1-3|TRBV7-9
CASSTGQGAWHTIYF
>TRBJ2-3|TRBV6-4
CASRSEGADTQYF
>TRBJ1-5|TRBV29-1
CSAGTGDQPQHF
>TRBJ1-2|TRBV3-1
CASSQGPGWDGYTF
>TRBJ2-1|TRBV10-3
CAISSSQLAPYNEQFF
>TRBJ1-4|TRBV4-3
CASSQEIPTTNEKLFF
>TRBJ2-7|TRBV3-1
CASSLGQNYEQYF
>TRBJ2-2|TRBV29-1
CSATLIGQGSTGELFF
>TRBJ1-5|TRBV7-2
CACSLKWEQPQHF
>TRBJ1-2|TRBV12-3/TRBV12-4
CASTKGTQGYTF
>TRBJ2-1|TRBV29-1
CIVAGFNNEQFF
>TRBJ2-5|TRBV10-3
CAISEYGQDRQETQYF
>TRBJ2-1|TRBV12-3/TRBV12-4
CASSLDGDSYNEQFF
>TRBJ2-3|TRBV20-1
CSAHRLVADTQYF
>TRBJ2-7|TRBV12-3/TRBV12-4
CASPPGLEISYEQYF
>TRBJ1-5|TRBV12-3/TRBV12-4
CASSTGGDQPQHF
>TRBJ2-7|TRBV18
CASSPGQGINNEQYF
>TRBJ1-5|TRBV21-1
CASTRQGQNQPQHF
>TRBJ1-4|TRBV7-9
CASSLATGGAGQSGKLFF
>TRBJ1-1|TRBV29-1
CSVSGRVNTEAFF
>TRBJ1-1|TRBV11-2
CASSHIGTGNTEAFF
>TRBJ2-2|TRBV2
CASSEARTSGANTGELFF
>TRBJ1-2|TRBV7-8
CASSSFRATINYGYTF
>TRBJ1-3|TRBV5-6
CASSLARVSGNTIYF
>TRBJ1-2|TRBV5-6
CASSPIGTANYGYTF
>TRBJ1-1|TRBV20-1
CSATHPAEAFF
>TRBJ2-2|TRBV19
CASSILVRVGRELFF
>TRBJ1-2|TRBV18
CASSPIDSTNYGYTF
>TRBJ2-3|TRBV5-6
CASSHRLAGVEDTQYF
>TRBJ1-4|TRBV3-1
CASSYRGSEKLFF
>TRBJ2-7|TRBV3-1
CASSQRFNAGEQYF
>TRBJ1-1|TRBV29-1
CSVPGDTEAFF
>TRBJ2-4|TRBV15
CATSNGDSKNIQYF
>TRBJ2-1|TRBV5-1
CASSLRNRGAYNEQFF
>TRBJ2-1|TRBV20-1
CSARDSGVNGGSYNEQFF
>TRBJ2-2|TRBV27
CASSNRGRTGELFF
>TRBJ2-3|TRBV25-1
CASNGRGLTDTQYF
>TRBJ2-3|TRBV7-9
CASSFQSRTDTQYF
>TRBJ2-1|TRBV5-1
CASRRGWGSEQFF
>TRBJ1-3|TRBV4-3
CASSPGRPNSGNTIYF
>TRBJ1-5|TRBV20-1
CSARDIQHPFNQPQHF
>TRBJ1-1|TRBV3-1
CASSPLWGRNTEAFF
>TRBJ1-2|TRBV19
CASSIGRQYYGYTF
>TRBJ2-7|TRBV11-2
CASSLATGYEQYF
>TRBJ2-5|TRBV20-1
CSARAKGLGSGETQYF
>TRBJ1-6|TRBV18
CASSKSTEGRSSPLHF
>TRBJ2-1|TRBV29-1
CSVVNSAQFF
>TRBJ2-5|TRBV5-1
CASSFYRETQYF
>TRBJ2-1|TRBV20-1
CSANLRASGRGNEQFF
>TRBJ2-1|TRBV25-1
CASLTGRNGQFF
>TRBJ2-1|TRBV3-1
CASSRDPGLAGVTHYNEQFF
>TRBJ1-1|TRBV19
CAAGQQNTEAFF
>TRBJ1-1|TRBV13
CASSPQKTTGDTEAFF
>TRBJ2-1|TRBV14
CASSFRTGEGNEQFF
>TRBJ1-4|TRBV15
CATTRGREQEKLFF
>TRBJ2-3|TRBV28
CASSREGLSTDTQYF